The rows below give T cell receptor beta chains drawn from one sample of a study of cytomegalovirus exposure and HLA in healthy donors. The method was immunoSEQ multiplex PCR; TCRdb's version includes in-frame clones alone and lacks a portion of them. This sample's table reports under 250,000 clones. Sequenced input: PBMCs. The receptors originated from a girl aged 2 to 9 in good health and CMV-seropositive. Both conserved end residues are part of each CDR3. Each record gives: J gene, D gene, V gene, CDR3 protein, CDR3 DNA. A D gene is named only where the DNA matches it firmly.

TRBJ2-7 | TRBD1 | TRBV6-1 | CASTFLDRGSYEQYF | TGTGCCAGCACTTTTCTGGACAGGGGATCCTACGAGCAGTACTTC
TRBJ2-7 | TRBD1 | TRBV29-1 | CSVEDAGTGLGTYEQYF | TGCAGCGTTGAAGATGCGGGGACAGGGCTCGGGACCTACGAGCAGTACTTC
TRBJ2-7 | NA | TRBV28 | CASSSPEPAGNEQYF | TGTGCCAGCAGTAGCCCCGAACCGGCGGGGAACGAGCAGTACTTC
TRBJ2-1 | TRBD1 | TRBV4-1 | CASSQDPGGEYNEQFF | TGCGCCAGCAGCCAAGATCCAGGGGGCGAGTACAATGAGCAGTTCTTC
TRBJ1-1 | NA | TRBV28 | CASNQGSEAFF | TGTGCCAGCAACCAGGGCTCTGAAGCTTTCTTT
TRBJ1-2 | TRBD1 | TRBV4-1 | CASSQVGRTGGPTNYGYTF | TGCGCCAGCAGCCAAGTAGGGAGAACAGGGGGCCCGACCAACTATGGCTACACCTTC
TRBJ1-5 | TRBD1 | TRBV6-1 | CASRTGANGGQPQHF | TGTGCCAGCAGGACAGGGGCCAACGGAGGTCAGCCCCAGCATTTT
TRBJ2-2 | TRBD2 | TRBV9 | CASSVAPLAGDGTGELFF | TGTGCCAGCAGCGTAGCCCCCTTAGCGGGAGATGGTACCGGGGAGCTGTTTTTT
TRBJ2-7 | TRBD1 | TRBV11-2 | CASSFGQGGSYEQYF | TGTGCCAGCAGCTTTGGACAGGGGGGCAGCTACGAGCAGTACTTC
TRBJ1-1 | TRBD1 | TRBV27 | CASSFNRGVWTEAFF | TGTGCCAGCAGTTTTAACAGGGGAGTATGGACTGAAGCTTTCTTT
TRBJ2-1 | NA | TRBV5-1 | CASSLRGENNEQFF | TGCGCCAGCAGCTTAAGAGGAGAGAACAATGAGCAGTTCTTC
TRBJ2-2 | NA | TRBV10-1 | CASSGSPMSTGELFF | TGCGCCAGCAGTGGAAGCCCCATGTCCACCGGGGAGCTGTTTTTT
TRBJ1-2 | NA | TRBV18 | CASSRPQRVLHGYTF | TGTGCCAGCTCACGACCCCAGAGGGTATTGCATGGCTACACCTTC
TRBJ2-7 | TRBD2 | TRBV7-2 | CASSLDLAGYEQYF | TGTGCCAGCAGCTTAGACCTAGCGGGCTACGAGCAGTACTTC
TRBJ1-2 | TRBD1 | TRBV28 | CASSLRGQGALFSYTF | TGTGCCAGCAGTTTAAGAGGACAGGGGGCTCTGTTTAGCTACACCTTC
TRBJ2-7 | NA | TRBV28 | CASSSVTGTSYEQYF | TGTGCCAGCAGTTCCGTGACAGGTACATCCTACGAGCAGTACTTC
TRBJ2-7 | NA | TRBV7-2 | CASSQQQAAAPYF | TGTGCCAGCAGCCAACAGCAAGCGGCCGCCCCGTACTTC
TRBJ1-5 | NA | TRBV13 | CASSYRQPNQPQHF | TGTGCCAGCAGCTACCGACAACCAAATCAGCCCCAGCATTTT
TRBJ2-3 | NA | TRBV9 | CASSLYRDSGRPTQYF | TGTGCCAGCAGCCTCTACCGGGACTCGGGCCGACCTACGCAGTATTTT
TRBJ2-1 | NA | TRBV2 | CASRGDHNEQFF | TGTGCCAGCAGAGGAGATCACAATGAGCAGTTCTTC
TRBJ2-4 | NA | TRBV19 | CASSDYRESGNIQYF | TGTGCCAGTAGTGACTACAGGGAGTCGGGAAACATTCAGTACTTC
TRBJ1-2 | NA | TRBV6-1 | CASSPYPEGFYGYTF | TGTGCCAGCAGCCCCTATCCAGAGGGATTCTATGGCTACACCTTC
TRBJ2-3 | TRBD2 | TRBV29-1 | CSVYERESTDTQYF | TGCAGCGTTTATGAGCGGGAATCTACAGATACGCAGTATTTT
TRBJ2-1 | NA | TRBV28 | CASSFLLAANNEQFF | TGTGCCAGCAGTTTTCTCCTAGCAGCTAACAATGAGCAGTTCTTC
TRBJ2-1 | TRBD2 | TRBV7-2 | CASSPWASGTYNEQFF | TGTGCCAGCAGCCCCTGGGCTAGCGGCACCTACAATGAGCAGTTCTTC
TRBJ2-7 | NA | TRBV28 | CASNKETYEQYF | TGTGCCAGCAACAAAGAAACCTACGAGCAGTACTTC
TRBJ2-2 | TRBD1 | TRBV7-2 | CASSSQGTGFAGELFF | TGTGCCAGCAGCTCGCAGGGGACAGGGTTCGCCGGGGAGCTGTTTTTT
TRBJ1-2 | TRBD1 | TRBV19 | CASLKGTHTQGATFPF | TGTGCCAGCCTAAAAGGCACACACACACAGGGGGCAACTTTTCCGTTC
TRBJ1-1 | NA | TRBV5-1 | CASSWRQGLGTEAFF | TGCGCCAGCAGCTGGAGGCAAGGCCTGGGCACTGAAGCTTTCTTT
TRBJ2-5 | TRBD2 | TRBV5-4 | CASSLWGLAGAGGETQYF | TGTGCCAGCAGCTTATGGGGACTAGCGGGAGCAGGGGGAGAGACCCAGTACTTC
TRBJ2-2 | TRBD2 | TRBV11-2 | CASSLAGREFTSGELFF | TGTGCCAGCAGCTTAGCTGGGCGGGAGTTTACTTCCGGGGAGCTGTTTTTT
TRBJ2-7 | NA | TRBV7-9 | CASSLARGLFEQYF | TGTGCCAGCAGCTTAGCCAGGGGACTATTCGAGCAGTACTTC
TRBJ1-4 | NA | TRBV5-1 | CASSDRGAANEKLFF | TGCGCCAGCAGCGATCGGGGGGCGGCTAATGAAAAACTGTTTTTT